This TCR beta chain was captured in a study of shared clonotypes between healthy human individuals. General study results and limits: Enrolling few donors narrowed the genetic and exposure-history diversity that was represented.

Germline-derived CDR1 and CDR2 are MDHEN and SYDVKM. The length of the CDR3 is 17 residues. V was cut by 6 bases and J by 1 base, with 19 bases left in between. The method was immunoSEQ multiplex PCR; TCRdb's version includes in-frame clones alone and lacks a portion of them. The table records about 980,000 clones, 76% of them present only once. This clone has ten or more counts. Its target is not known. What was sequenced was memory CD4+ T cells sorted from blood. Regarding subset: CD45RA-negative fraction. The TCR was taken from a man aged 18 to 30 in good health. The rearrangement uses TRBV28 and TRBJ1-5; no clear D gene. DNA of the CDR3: TGTGCCAGCAGAGGTCGGGGAATAGTTCGCAGCAATCAGCCCCAGCATTTT. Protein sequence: CASRGRGIVRSNQPQHF.